These 18 T cell receptor beta chains were sequenced from one sample in a study of cytomegalovirus exposure and HLA in healthy donors. The PCR had 60 Vbeta and 13 Jbeta primers. Assay used: immunoSEQ multiplex PCR; TCRdb lists only in-frame clones, some missing. Of under 130,000 clones listed, around 75% were seen once; the top ten hold roughly 2.1%. Sequencing input: PBMCs. These receptors were taken from a man aged 25-45 years in good health and CMV-seronegative.

The chain is built from TRBV6-5 and TRBJ1-4, with unresolved D. Trimming shortened V by 0 bases and J by 8 bases, and 16 bases separated the two germline ends. CDR1 MNHEY and CDR2 SVGAGI come from the germline V gene. The CDR3 runs to 16 residues. The CDR3 DNA reads TGTGCCAGCAGTTACTCTTCCATCTCGCCGGTCGAAAAACTGTTTTTT. It translates to CASSYSSISPVEKLFF.

V gene TRBV2 combines with J gene TRBJ2-2; 9 nucleotides match TRBD1. Germline V gives CDR1 SNHLY, CDR2 FYNNEI. The trim removed 6 bases at V and 7 bases at J, leaving 6 bases unmatched. The CDR3 covers 14 residues. The CDR3 loop is CASRRDRADGELFF. Written as DNA, the CDR3 is TGTGCCAGCAGGAGGGACAGGGCGGACGGGGAGCTGTTTTTT. The full variable domain, its missing parts supplied by reference TRBV2 and TRBJ2-2, is EPEVTQTPSHQVTQMGQEVILRCVPISNHLYFYWYRQILGQKVEFLVSFYNNEISEKSEIFDDQFSVERPDGSNFTLKIRSTKLEDSAMYFCASRRDRADGELFFGEGSRLTVL.

The CDR3 here is CASNRDREETQYF. The DNA for the CDR3 is TGTGCCAGCAACCGGGACAGGGAAGAGACCCAGTACTTC. V usage is TRBV2 and J usage is TRBJ2-5; 9 nucleotides align to TRBD1. V lost 7 bases, J lost 3 bases, and 3 bases stayed unmatched. CDR1 is SNHLY and CDR2 is FYNNEI in the germline V gene. The CDR3 has 13 amino acids.

The chain is built from TRBV6-1 and TRBJ2-6; D remains unclear. Germline CDR1 MNHNS, CDR2 SASEGT. The CDR3 has 13 amino acids. V was pared by 6 bases and J by 1 base, with 4 bases between. The CDR3 reads CASSLSGANVLTF. CDR3 nucleotides: TGTGCCAGCAGCCTATCTGGGGCCAACGTCCTGACTTTC.

In its sample, this clone was seen a few times. The chain joins TRBV6-5 to TRBJ1-3, with D uncertain. V lost 0 bases and J lost 0, with 9 bases in between. Germline lookup yields CDR1 MNHEY and CDR2 SVGAGI. The CDR3 is 16 amino acids. The CDR3 bases are TGTGCCAGCAGTTACTCCCTAACTCACTCTGGAAACACCATATATTTT. Residues: CASSYSLTHSGNTIYF.

This chain joins TRBV10-3 and TRBJ1-1; D perhaps matches TRBD1 (5 bases). In germline, CDR1 is ENHRY, CDR2 SYGVKD. This CDR3 has 16 amino acids. Trimming removed 4 bases from V and 5 bases from J, with 20 bases in between. Written as DNA, the CDR3 is TGTGCCATCAGTGGTAGGGGCATAAGCGCGGGAACTGAAGCTTTCTTT. Its translation: CAISGRGISAGTEAFF.

The chain links TRBV11-1 to TRBJ2-3; maybe TRBD2 (6 bases). Trimming stripped 5 bases from V and 2 bases from J, with 11 bases between. Looked up from germline, CDR1 is SGHAT and CDR2 is FQDESV (reference sequence). CDR3 size: 14 residues. The CDR3: CASSPGRDTDTQYF. The CDR3 DNA reads TGTGCCAGCAGCCCGGGGCGGGACACAGATACGCAGTATTTT.

Written as DNA, the CDR3 is TGCACCAGCGACCGGGACTACCGAAGCTCCTACGAGCAGTACTTC. It translates to CTSDRDYRSSYEQYF. V is TRBV1 and J is TRBJ2-7; the table's D call, TRBD2, was not checked against the DNA. TRBV1 is deemed a pseudogene. CDR3 size: 15 residues.

The CDR3 reads CASSAGEAHEKLFF. The CDR3, as DNA: TGTGCCAGCTCAGCCGGTGAGGCCCATGAAAAACTGTTTTTT. The chain joins TRBV18 to TRBJ1-4, with D unresolved. Trimming left V 5 bases short and J 6 bases short, with 13 bases between. The CDR3 sequence is 14 residues long. Germline loops: CDR1 KGHSH, CDR2 LQKENI. Variable domain in full (rest from reference TRBV18 and TRBJ1-4): NAGVMQNPRHLVRRRGQEARLRCSPMKGHSHVYWYRQLPEEGLKFMVYLQKENIIDESGMPKERFSAEFPKEGPSILRIQQVVRGDSAAYFCASSAGEAHEKLFFGSGTQLSVL.

In DNA form, the CDR3 reads TGTGCCAGCAGCCCCCGTCCGCGGGACAGACGTAGAAACACCATATATTTT. It encodes CASSPRPRDRRRNTIYF. The chain has TRBV11-2 and TRBJ1-3, with TRBD1 matching 7 bases. Per the germline V gene, CDR1 is SGHAT and CDR2 is FQNNGV. V trimming: 5 bases; J trimming: 5 bases; junction bases outside the gene matches: 15. The CDR3 is made up of 17 amino acids.

This clone was seen a handful of times. The chain links TRBV10-3 to TRBJ1-5; 9 positions match TRBD1. Germline V CDR1 and CDR2: ENHRY, SYGVKD. The CDR3 totals 14 residues. V shed 6 bases and J 5 bases; nucleotides not matched to a gene: 5. The CDR3 nucleotides are TGTGCCATCAGCCCGGGACAGGGATATCAGCCCCAGCATTTT. Amino acid sequence: CAISPGQGYQPQHF.

J is TRBJ1-1 and V is TRBV29-1; D not certain. CDR3 length: 11 amino acids. Between the trimmed V and J ends, which lost 0 bases and 5 bases, there was a span of 4 bases. The germline gives CDR1 SQVTM, CDR2 ANQGSEA. The CDR3 here is CSVEDSTEAFF. The CDR3 DNA is TGCAGCGTTGAAGACAGTACTGAAGCTTTCTTT.

The chain carries TRBV7-2 and TRBJ1-2; 8 bases align to TRBD1. Looked up from germline, CDR1 is SGHTA and CDR2 is FQGNSA. The CDR3 spans 17 residues. With V trimmed by 5 bases and J by 3 bases, 14 bases remained unmatched. In nucleotides, the CDR3 is TGTGCCAGCAGCATCGACAGGGGATCCCTTGATGACTATGGCTACACCTTC. Translating it yields CASSIDRGSLDDYGYTF. The full variable domain, in which reference TRBV7-2 and TRBJ1-2 provide the parts outside the CDR3, is GAGVSQSPSNKVTEKGKDVELRCDPISGHTALYWYRQSLGQGLEFLIYFQGNSAPDKSGLPSDRFSAERTGGSVSTLTIQRTQQEDSAVYLCASSIDRGSLDDYGYTFGSGTRLTVV.

CDR3 nucleotide sequence: TGTGCCAGCAGTTACTCGACAGGGGGCTCGACAGATACGCAGTATTTT. It translates to CASSYSTGGSTDTQYF. The J gene is TRBJ2-3, the V gene TRBV6-7, with 10 positions matching TRBD1. TRBV6-7 is flagged as an ORF with uncertain function. This CDR3 is 16 amino acids long. The J segment lost 3 bases and the V segment lost 0 bases, leaving 3 bases of the junction unmatched.

The chain is built from TRBV4-1 and TRBJ1-5, with 9 bases matching TRBD1. The CDR3 is 15 amino acids. Germline trimming cut 5 bases from V and 5 bases from J; bases unmatched to any gene: 7. The germline CDR1 and CDR2 sequences are MGHRA and YSYEKL. The CDR3 nucleotides read TGCGCCAGCAGCGGACCGGGACAGGGATATCAGCCCCAGCATTTT. This gives the protein CASSGPGQGYQPQHF.

The CDR3 sequence is CASSVQPPTGISGNTIYF. CDR3 DNA sequence: TGTGCCAGCAGCGTGCAACCGCCTACAGGAATCTCTGGAAACACCATATATTTT. This rearrangement joins TRBV9 to TRBJ1-3; D might be TRBD1 (5 bases). The V gene lost 2 bases and the J gene lost 0 bases, with 18 bases spanning the gap. The CDR3 runs to 18 residues. Germline values: CDR1 SGDLS, CDR2 YYNGEE.

This clone has a single count. V is TRBV5-1 and J is TRBJ1-1; the match to TRBD1 covers 10 bases. Per germline, CDR1 SGHRS and CDR2 YFSETQ. The CDR3 has 16 residues. The V and J ends lost 7 bases and 0 bases, in that order; junction bases with no gene match: 9. This CDR3 is CASGRQGARVNTEAFF. DNA for the CDR3: TGCGCCAGCGGACGACAGGGGGCGAGGGTGAACACTGAAGCTTTCTTT.

The chain is built from TRBV4-1 and TRBJ2-1; 9 bases line up with TRBD2. The germline CDR1 and CDR2 sequences are MGHRA and YSYEKL. The CDR3 has 14 residues. V shed 5 bases, J shed 8 bases, and the junction held 7 bases outside the gene matches. The CDR3 sequence: CASSVGLALDEQFF. DNA for the CDR3: TGCGCCAGCAGCGTCGGACTAGCGCTGGATGAGCAGTTCTTC.